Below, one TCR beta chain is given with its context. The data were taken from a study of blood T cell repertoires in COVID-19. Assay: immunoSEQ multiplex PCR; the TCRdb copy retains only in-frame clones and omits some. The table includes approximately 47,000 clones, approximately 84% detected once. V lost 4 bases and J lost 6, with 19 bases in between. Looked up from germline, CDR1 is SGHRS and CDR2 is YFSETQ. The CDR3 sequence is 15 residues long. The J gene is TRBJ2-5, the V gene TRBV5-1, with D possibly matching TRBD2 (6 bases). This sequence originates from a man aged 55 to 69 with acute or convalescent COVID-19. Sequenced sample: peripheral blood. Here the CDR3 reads CASSLRAGFEQTQYF. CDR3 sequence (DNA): TGCGCCAGCAGCCTGCGGGCGGGGTTTGAGCAGACCCAGTACTTC.